A single sample is the source of the 27 T cell receptor beta chains below, sequenced in a study of cytomegalovirus exposure and HLA in healthy donors (dated by TCRdb to between 2016 and 2019). The library was generated by the immunoSEQ multiplex PCR assay. The multiplex PCR relied on a mix of 60 forward primers for TCR Vbeta segments and 13 reverse primers for TCR Jbeta segments. Sourced from immuneACCESS, this table was stored by TCRdb with only in-frame sequences that have V and J called. A share of the clones is absent; for the studies checked, an unresolved V gene accounts for under half, and the remainder has no known explanation. Present in this sample are more than 130,000 clones, about four fifths of which were seen just once. The top ten hold 2% to 2.5% of the sample. The source material was PBMCs. These receptors were taken from a man younger than 40 in good health and CMV-seronegative.

The chain has TRBV28 and TRBJ1-5; a possible D gene is TRBD1 (5 bases). The V end was cut by 5 bases, the J end by 3 bases, with 17 bases between. CDR3 length equals 16 residues. Germline V gene lookup returns CDR1 MDHEN and CDR2 SYDVKM. The CDR3 DNA follows: TGTGCCAGCAGTCCCGACCCGGCAGGGTACAATCAGCCCCAGCATTTT. Translating it yields CASSPDPAGYNQPQHF.

This rearrangement joins TRBV27 to TRBJ2-4; 7 bases agree with TRBD2. Germline V lookup: CDR1 MNHEY, CDR2 SMNVEV (reference sequence). V lost 6 bases to trimming and J lost 0 bases; unmatched junction nucleotides: 2. CDR3 length equals 14 residues. CDR3 sequence reads: CASRGGLAKNIQYF. The CDR3 region has the DNA TGTGCCAGCAGGGGGGGGTTAGCCAAAAACATTCAGTACTTC.

The chain is built from TRBV21-1 and TRBJ2-7; the table assigns TRBD1, which was not confirmed against the DNA. TRBV21-1 is noted as a pseudogene. CDR3 length equals 15 residues. The CDR3 DNA reads TGTGCCAGCAGCAAAGAGACAGGAACGCCCTACGAGCAGTACTTC. This translates into CASSKETGTPYEQYF.

The chain couples TRBV28 to TRBJ2-6; no definite D call. The CDR3 contains 18 residues. Germline lookup yields CDR1 MDHEN and CDR2 SYDVKM. The ends were cut back, 1 base at V and 2 bases at J, with 15 bases in the middle. CDR3 amino acids: CASSLYSVFVPGANVLTF. The CDR3 DNA reads as TGTGCCAGCAGTTTATACTCGGTTTTCGTCCCTGGGGCCAACGTCCTGACTTTC.

The V call is TRBV18, the J call TRBJ1-1, with D perhaps matching TRBD1 (5 bases). V was pared by 3 bases and J by 4 bases, with 12 bases between. The CDR3 is 14 residues long. CDR1 is KGHSH and CDR2 is LQKENI in the germline V gene. The CDR3: CASSPAGLGTEAFF. The CDR3 nucleotides read TGTGCCAGCTCACCGGCGGGGCTTGGCACTGAAGCTTTCTTT.

The V gene is TRBV30, the J gene TRBJ1-4; 7 bases align to TRBD1. Trimming removed 5 bases from V and 7 bases from J; junction bases left unmatched: 10. Germline-derived CDR1 and CDR2 are GTSNPN and SVGIG (reference sequence). The CDR3 totals 14 residues. The CDR3 is CAWSAVAGGEKLFF. DNA for the CDR3: TGTGCCTGGTCTGCTGTAGCAGGGGGTGAAAAACTGTTTTTT. The whole variable domain, filled in from reference TRBV30 and TRBJ1-4, reads SQTIHQWPATLVQPVGSPLSLECTVEGTSNPNLYWYRQAAGRGLQLLFYSVGIGQISSEVPQNLSASRPQDRQFILSSKKLLLSDSGFYLCAWSAVAGGEKLFFGSGTQLSVL.

The V gene is TRBV5-1, the J gene TRBJ2-7, with 12 bases lining up with TRBD2. CDR1 and CDR2 from the germline V gene are SGHRS and YFSETQ. Losses at the gene ends were 0 bases for V and 3 bases for J; bases not matched to a gene: 4. CDR3 length: 16 amino acids. The CDR3 DNA reads as TGCGCCAGCAGCTTGGAACTAGCGGGGGGTGACTACGAGCAGTACTTC. It specifies CASSLELAGGDYEQYF.

The chain links TRBV6-1 to TRBJ2-7, with D perhaps matching TRBD1 (5 bases). V dropped 2 bases and J dropped 3 bases, with 8 bases sitting between them. CDR1 and CDR2 from the germline V gene are MNHNS and SASEGT. The CDR3 is made up of 13 amino acids. CDR3 sequence reads: CASSEPGIYEQYF. The CDR3 bases are TGTGCCAGCAGTGAACCAGGGATCTACGAGCAGTACTTC.

The chain recombines TRBV19 with TRBJ2-7; perhaps TRBD1 as D (6 bases). Germline V CDR1 and CDR2: LNHDA, SQIVND (reference sequence). This CDR3 has 12 amino acids. V lost 6 bases and J 3 bases, leaving 9 bases between the germline ends. The CDR3 protein is CASRDSYYEQYF. CDR3 DNA: TGTGCCAGTAGGGACAGTTACTACGAGCAGTACTTC.

The chain employs TRBV7-8 and TRBJ2-7, with a weak D call TRBD2 (5 bases). The CDR3 is 18 residues long. Germline loops: CDR1 SGHVS, CDR2 FQNEAQ. Trimming cost V 5 bases and J 3 bases, with 26 bases left between them. The CDR3 coding sequence is TGTGCCAGCAGCCTTTATAGCAGCACGAGTAGACTAAACTACGAGCAGTACTTC. Translation: CASSLYSSTSRLNYEQYF.

The V gene is TRBV7-9, the J gene TRBJ2-2; unclear D gene. Germline values: CDR1 SEHNR, CDR2 FQNEAQ (reference sequence). This CDR3 is 14 amino acids long. V was pared by 5 bases and J by 7 bases, with 14 bases between. The CDR3 region has the DNA TGTGCCAGCAGCGTTCCCTCGCTCGGCGGGGAGCTGTTTTTT. This codes for CASSVPSLGGELFF.

The chain couples TRBV5-8 to TRBJ2-3; TRBD1 agrees at 9 bases. CDR3 size: 15 residues. J gave up 4 bases and V 4 bases, and 7 bases lay outside the gene matches. The germline V gene encodes CDR1 SGHTS and CDR2 YDEGEE. CDR3 sequence reads: CASSVGTGIADTQYF. The DNA of the CDR3 is TGTGCCAGCAGCGTAGGGACAGGGATTGCAGATACGCAGTATTTT. Full variable domain (outside the CDR3, taken from reference TRBV5-8 and TRBJ2-3): EAGVTQSPTHLIKTRGQQATLRCSPISGHTSVYWYQQALGLGLQFLLWYDEGEERNRGNFPPRFSGRQFPNYSSELNVNALELEDSALYLCASSVGTGIADTQYFGPGTRLTVL.

This clone came up a few times. This rearrangement joins TRBV28 to TRBJ1-6, with 7 bases aligning to TRBD1. This CDR3 has 16 amino acids. The germline CDR1 and CDR2 sequences are MDHEN and SYDVKM. V lost 6 bases, J lost 5 bases, and 10 bases stayed unmatched. This CDR3 reads CASRHSRDSHNSPLHF. The CDR3 nucleotides read TGTGCCAGCAGACACTCCCGGGACAGCCATAATTCACCCCTCCACTTT. Variable domain in full (rest from reference TRBV28 and TRBJ1-6): DVKVTQSSRYLVKRTGEKVFLECVQDMDHENMFWYRQDPGLGLRLIYFSYDVKMKEKGDIPEGYSVSREKKERFSLILESASTNQTSMYLCASRHSRDSHNSPLHFGNGTRLTVT.

The V gene is TRBV5-4, the J gene TRBJ2-5, with 9 positions matching TRBD2. Germline CDR1 SGHNT, CDR2 YYREEE (reference sequence). The CDR3 length is 16 residues. Trimming removed 4 bases from V and 5 bases from J; junction bases left unmatched: 12. CDR3: CASSPGVSGGGETQYF. In DNA, the CDR3 is TGTGCCAGCAGCCCGGGAGTTAGCGGGGGCGGGGAGACCCAGTACTTC.

The CDR3 is CASSPARGQGNTEAFF. In DNA, the CDR3 is TGCGCCAGCAGCCCGGCCAGGGGACAGGGGAACACTGAAGCTTTCTTT. This rearrangement joins TRBV5-1 to TRBJ1-1; 9 bases map to TRBD1. CDR1 and CDR2 (germline): SGHRS, YFSETQ. V dropped 4 bases and J dropped 1; count of bases not matched to a gene: 8. The CDR3 is 16 amino acids. The full variable domain, rest sourced from reference TRBV5-1 and TRBJ1-1, is KAGVTQTPRYLIKTRGQQVTLSCSPISGHRSVSWYQQTPGQGLQFLFEYFSETQRNKGNFPGRFSGRQFSNSRSEMNVSTLELGDSALYLCASSPARGQGNTEAFFGQGTRLTVV.

The chain recombines TRBV5-6 with TRBJ2-4, with TRBD2 matching 8 bases. Germline V gene sequence: CDR1 SGHDT, CDR2 YYEEEE. CDR3 size: 11 residues. V dropped 5 bases and J dropped 14; count of bases not matched to a gene: 6. CDR3 protein: CASSRDGGEYF. The DNA for the CDR3 is TGTGCCAGCAGTCGGGACGGGGGGGAGTACTTC.

The V and J genes are TRBV2 and TRBJ2-1; 8 nucleotides align to TRBD1. CDR3 length: 14 amino acids. Germline-derived CDR1 and CDR2 are SNHLY and FYNNEI. After removal of 8 bases from V and 7 bases from J, the junction contained 10 bases not matched to a gene. CDR3 amino acids: CASGVGQGRNEQFF. The CDR3 nucleotides are TGTGCCAGCGGGGTAGGACAGGGACGGAATGAGCAGTTCTTC.

The V gene is TRBV19, the J gene TRBJ2-7, with a weak D call TRBD2 (6 bases). In germline, CDR1 is LNHDA, CDR2 SQIVND (reference sequence). The CDR3 spans 15 residues. The V and J ends lost 5 bases and 7 bases respectively, with 21 bases between them. The CDR3, as DNA: TGTGCCAGTAGTGCCCCGGGACTCGGGCTGAAGGAGCAGTACTTC. Translated: CASSAPGLGLKEQYF.

V usage is TRBV11-2 and J usage is TRBJ1-1, with D maybe TRBD1 (6 bases). The V gene lost 4 bases and the J gene lost 1 base, with 13 bases spanning the gap. The CDR3 consists of 15 residues. In germline, CDR1 is SGHAT, CDR2 FQNNGV. CDR3 region: CASSSRQAQNTEAFF. The CDR3 DNA sequence: TGTGCCAGCAGCTCCAGACAGGCACAGAACACTGAAGCTTTCTTT.

This clone showed up many times. The J gene is TRBJ2-3, the V gene TRBV6-1; maybe TRBD2 (5 bases). The CDR3 contains 14 residues. V dropped 4 bases and J dropped 4 bases, with 12 bases sitting between them. Germline V gives CDR1 MNHNS, CDR2 SASEGT. The CDR3 nucleotides read TGTGCCAGCAGTGGTTTTCGGGGTTCAGATACGCAGTATTTT. Encoded protein: CASSGFRGSDTQYF.

Written as DNA, the CDR3 is TGTGCCAGCAGGACTCGGGGGGGGCGTAGGTTTGACCACGAGCAGTACTTC. Amino acid sequence: CASRTRGGRRFDHEQYF. This chain joins TRBV7-8 and TRBJ2-7, with TRBD2 matching over 8 bases. The V segment lost 6 bases and the J segment 5 bases; nucleotides outside the gene matches: 18. CDR1 is SGHVS and CDR2 is FQNEAQ in the germline V gene. This CDR3 is built from 17 residues.

This chain connects TRBV5-8 to TRBJ2-2; 11 positions match TRBD2. Germline loops: CDR1 SGHTS, CDR2 YDEGEE. Losses at the gene ends were 4 bases for V and 2 bases for J; bases not matched to a gene: 7. The CDR3 extends over 17 amino acids. The CDR3 coding sequence is TGTGCCAGCAGCCCGGGACTAGCGGACCCAAACACCGGGGAGCTGTTTTTT. This sequence encodes CASSPGLADPNTGELFF.

The CDR3 DNA reads as TGTGCCAGCACCTCCAGACTAGCGGGGAGCTCCTACGAGCAGTACTTC. Translation: CASTSRLAGSSYEQYF. The chain combines TRBV7-2 with TRBJ2-7, with TRBD2 identical over 11 bases. The CDR3 is 16 residues long. Germline assignment: CDR1 SGHTA and CDR2 FQGNSA. J gave up 0 bases and V 7 bases, and 8 bases lay outside the gene matches. The complete variable domain, with remaining parts taken from reference TRBV7-2 and TRBJ2-7, reads GAGVSQSPSNKVTEKGKDVELRCDPISGHTALYWYRQSLGQGLEFLIYFQGNSAPDKSGLPSDRFSAERTGGSVSTLTIQRTQQEDSAVYLCASTSRLAGSSYEQYFGPGTRLTVT.

The chain combines TRBV7-2 with TRBJ2-2; TRBD2 matches 10 bases. The CDR3 length is 17 residues. Looked up from germline, CDR1 is SGHTA and CDR2 is FQGNSA. Losses at the gene ends were 4 bases for V and 5 bases for J; bases not matched to a gene: 10. CDR3 protein: CASSYQPGLALTGELFF. As DNA, the CDR3 is TGTGCCAGCAGCTACCAACCGGGACTAGCGCTAACCGGGGAGCTGTTTTTT.

The chain employs TRBV25-1 and TRBJ2-7; D possibly corresponds to TRBD2 (5 bases). In germline, CDR1 is MGHDK, CDR2 SYGVNS. CDR3 length: 13 residues. The V and J ends lost 4 bases and 7 bases respectively, with 14 bases between them. CDR3 region: CASSARLRDEQYF. The CDR3, as DNA: TGTGCCAGCAGTGCCCGACTCCGGGATGAGCAGTACTTC.

This sequence joins TRBV28 and TRBJ2-7; 8 positions match TRBD1. Germline CDR1 MDHEN, CDR2 SYDVKM. The junction had 5 bases not matched to a gene; V was cut back by 8 bases and J by 5 bases. The CDR3 extends over 12 amino acids. CDR3 sequence (DNA): TGTGCCAGCCTCGCGACAGGGGACGAGCAGTACTTC. Its protein product is CASLATGDEQYF.

The J gene is TRBJ2-7, the V gene TRBV9, with D possibly being TRBD2 (7 bases). V shed 4 bases and J shed 5 bases, with 19 bases lying between them. Germline V gives CDR1 SGDLS, CDR2 YYNGEE. The CDR3 totals 15 residues. The CDR3 nucleotides are TGTGCCAGCAGCCCGCGGACTAGGGGGTTGAACGAGCAGTACTTC. It codes for CASSPRTRGLNEQYF. The full variable domain, in which reference TRBV9 and TRBJ2-7 provide the parts outside the CDR3, is DSGVTQTPKHLITATGQRVTLRCSPRSGDLSVYWYQQSLDQGLQFLIQYYNGEERAKGNILERFSAQQFPDLHSELNLSSLELGDSALYFCASSPRTRGLNEQYFGPGTRLTVT.